Listed below are T cell receptor beta chains from one sample, sequenced in a study of blood T cell repertoires in COVID-19. The data were produced by immunoSEQ multiplex PCR, yet TCRdb's version contains in-frame clones alone and is incomplete. The sample consists of 100,000 to 150,000 clones, roughly 85% of them appearing once. The sample comprised peripheral blood. These TCRs come from a man older than 75 with active or convalescent COVID-19. Both conserved end residues are part of each CDR3. The D gene is left open where the match is weak. Rows give clone size only sometimes, using once, few, many, or a class for an expanded clone.

TRBJ1-2,TRBV4-2,-,-,CASSQRPTRAGALYGYTF,TGTGCCAGCAGCCAAAGACCGACGAGGGCAGGGGCATTGTATGGCTACACCTTC
TRBJ1-2,TRBV27,TRBD1,-,CASSFTGAPYGYTF,TGTGCCAGCAGTTTTACAGGGGCACCCTATGGCTACACCTTC
TRBJ2-7,TRBV3-1/TRBV3-2,TRBD1,once,CASRGDRDGYEQYF,TGTGCCAGCAGGGGGGACAGGGACGGCTACGAGCAGTACTTC
TRBJ1-6,TRBV7-9,-,-,CASSLSISGSPLHF,TGTGCCAGCAGCTTATCAATTTCGGGTTCACCCCTCCACTTT
TRBJ2-3,TRBV7-3,TRBD2,-,CASSLTSGGIDTQYF,TGTGCCAGCAGCCTGACTAGCGGGGGTATAGATACGCAGTATTTT
TRBJ1-5,TRBV19,-,few,CASSMRVDQPQHF,TGTGCCAGTAGTATGAGGGTAGATCAGCCCCAGCATTTT
TRBJ2-5,TRBV5-6,-,-,CASSLTETQYF,TGTGCCAGCAGCTTAACTGAGACCCAGTACTTC
TRBJ2-1,TRBV11-2,-,-,CASSQRLGNEQFF,TGTGCCAGCAGCCAACGACTAGGGAATGAGCAGTTCTTC
TRBJ2-7,TRBV3-1/TRBV3-2,-,-,CASSHSRTGGGHEQYF,TGTGCCAGCAGCCATTCTCGTACGGGGGGCGGCCACGAGCAGTACTTC
TRBJ2-7,TRBV11-2,TRBD2,-,CASSSPGLVFGQYF,TGTGCCAGCAGCTCCCCGGGACTAGTCTTTGGGCAGTACTTC
TRBJ1-2,TRBV7-9,TRBD1,-,CASSPLLTGAQNGYTF,TGTGCCAGCAGCCCCTTATTAACAGGGGCACAGAACGGCTACACCTTC
TRBJ2-3,TRBV5-1,-,-,CASSPGNTDTQYF,TGCGCCAGCAGCCCAGGGAACACAGATACGCAGTATTTT
TRBJ2-3,TRBV6-5,-,-,CASSPRADTQYF,TGTGCCAGCAGTCCCAGGGCAGATACGCAGTATTTT
TRBJ1-6,TRBV24-1,-,-,CATSDGAGNSPLHF,TGTGCCACCAGTGACGGAGCCGGTAATTCACCCCTCCACTTT
TRBJ2-6,TRBV5-1,-,-,CARSLSQGSGANVLTF,TGCGCCAGAAGCTTGAGCCAGGGCTCTGGGGCCAACGTCCTGACTTTC
TRBJ2-1,TRBV4-3,TRBD2,once,CASSLGLAGGPSYNEQFF,TGCGCCAGCAGCCTGGGACTAGCGGGAGGGCCGTCCTACAATGAGCAGTTCTTC
TRBJ1-2,TRBV30,TRBD1,-,CAWSHGWGDRGQYGYTF,TGTGCCTGGAGCCACGGGTGGGGGGACAGGGGACAATATGGCTACACCTTC
TRBJ1-3,TRBV7-9,-,-,CASSLIVTAGNTIYF,TGTGCCAGCAGCCTTATCGTGACAGCTGGAAACACCATATATTTT
TRBJ2-7,TRBV14,TRBD2,few,CASSQYSGSYEQYF,TGTGCCAGCAGCCAATATAGCGGGAGCTACGAGCAGTACTTC
TRBJ2-7,TRBV28,-,once,CASVPDRTSYEQYF,TGTGCCAGTGTGCCCGACAGGACCTCCTACGAGCAGTACTTC
TRBJ2-3,TRBV7-2,TRBD2,few,CASSLTSGGAGDTQYF,TGTGCCAGCAGCTTAACTAGCGGGGGGGCGGGAGATACGCAGTATTTT
TRBJ2-5,TRBV7-2,-,-,CASSSLYQETQYF,TGTGCCAGCAGCTCTTTGTACCAAGAGACCCAGTACTTC
TRBJ2-1,TRBV5-3,TRBD2,-,CARSLAGGSFHERFF,TGTGCCAGAAGCTTAGCGGGAGGGTCCTTCCATGAGCGGTTCTTC
TRBJ2-5,TRBV10-2,-,-,CASSYRRGASSGETQYF,TGCGCCAGCAGTTACCGCCGGGGGGCGTCGTCTGGCGAGACCCAGTACTTC
TRBJ2-5,TRBV27,TRBD1,-,CASSPRDRAGETQYF,TGTGCCAGCAGTCCCCGGGACAGGGCGGGGGAGACCCAGTACTTC
TRBJ2-3,TRBV7-3,-,-,CASSLSGHRTDTQYF,TGTGCCAGCAGCTTAAGCGGGCACCGCACAGATACGCAGTATTTT
TRBJ1-2,TRBV18,TRBD1,few,CASSPGTGLYYGYTF,TGTGCCAGCTCACCAGGGACAGGGCTCTACTATGGCTACACCTTC
TRBJ1-4,TRBV4-1,TRBD1,-,CASSQVEGASNEKLFF,TGCGCCAGCAGCCAAGTGGAGGGGGCGTCTAATGAAAAACTGTTTTTT
TRBJ1-5,TRBV19,-,-,CASSAIGFNQPQHF,TGTGCCAGTAGCGCGATCGGGTTTAATCAGCCCCAGCATTTT
TRBJ1-1,TRBV28,-,-,CASSLGALGNTEAFF,TGTGCCAGCAGTTTAGGGGCCTTGGGGAACACTGAAGCTTTCTTT
TRBJ1-2,TRBV6-4,-,-,CASSLGRIYGYTF,TGTGCCAGCAGCCTGGGGAGGATCTATGGCTACACCTTC
TRBJ1-4,TRBV19,TRBD1,-,CASSGDSYEKLFF,TGTGCCAGTAGTGGGGACAGTTATGAAAAACTGTTTTTT
TRBJ1-2,TRBV18,-,-,CASSPRRGDGYTF,TGTGCCAGCTCACCGAGGCGCGGGGACGGCTACACCTTC
TRBJ2-5,TRBV7-3,TRBD2,-,CASSLLPRGSSGGQETQYF,TGTGCCAGCAGCTTACTGCCTAGGGGGTCTAGCGGGGGCCAAGAGACCCAGTACTTC
TRBJ2-7,TRBV7-9,TRBD1,-,CASSPGQVPYEQYF,TGTGCCAGCAGCCCCGGACAGGTACCCTACGAGCAGTACTTC
TRBJ2-3,TRBV7-2,-,-,CASSLAPGTGTDTQYF,TGTGCCAGCAGCTTAGCGCCGGGTACCGGCACAGATACGCAGTATTTT
TRBJ1-6,TRBV3-1/TRBV3-2,-,-,CASSQAGDSPLHF,TGTGCCAGCAGCCAAGCAGGGGACTCACCCCTCCACTTT
TRBJ1-2,TRBV20-1,-,-,CSASIGGKGGYTF,TGCAGTGCTAGTATAGGGGGAAAGGGCGGCTACACCTTC
TRBJ1-5,TRBV28,TRBD1,-,CASLGGGQTLYQPQHF,TGTGCCAGCTTAGGAGGGGGACAGACGTTATATCAGCCCCAGCATTTT
TRBJ2-5,TRBV11-2,TRBD2,-,CASSSHSGGARETQYF,TGTGCCAGCAGCTCCCATAGCGGGGGGGCTCGGGAGACCCAGTACTTC
TRBJ2-7,TRBV10-3,-,-,CAIGGWDGAYEQYF,TGTGCCATCGGGGGGTGGGACGGGGCCTACGAGCAGTACTTC
TRBJ2-3,TRBV7-3,TRBD2,-,CASSRTSGGARTDTQYF,TGTGCCAGCAGCCGAACTAGCGGGGGGGCCAGAACAGATACGCAGTATTTT
TRBJ1-4,TRBV19,TRBD1,-,CASSTYAGTGREKLFF,TGTGCCAGTAGTACCTATGCCGGGACAGGACGCGAAAAACTGTTTTTT
TRBJ1-2,TRBV6-5,TRBD1,-,CASRPGQVYGYTF,TGTGCCAGCAGACCCGGACAGGTATATGGCTACACCTTC
TRBJ2-1,TRBV6-2/TRBV6-3,-,-,CASSQGRTAFRNEQFF,TGTGCCAGCAGTCAGGGTCGGACAGCCTTTAGGAATGAGCAGTTCTTC
TRBJ1-5,TRBV5-1,TRBD1,-,CASSATGGNQPQHF,TGCGCCAGCAGCGCGACAGGGGGGAATCAGCCCCAGCATTTT
TRBJ1-6,TRBV7-2,-,-,CASSSGSAYNSPLHF,TGTGCCAGCAGTTCCGGGAGTGCCTATAATTCACCCCTCCACTTT
TRBJ2-1,TRBV9,TRBD1,-,CASSGTGGSYNEQFF,TGTGCCAGCAGCGGGACAGGGGGGTCCTACAATGAGCAGTTCTTC
TRBJ2-5,TRBV5-4,TRBD2,-,CASSFTSSGETQYF,TGTGCCAGCAGCTTTACCTCTAGCGGAGAGACCCAGTACTTC
TRBJ2-3,TRBV5-1,TRBD2,-,CASRPGGSYTQYF,TGCGCCAGCAGGCCGGGGGGGTCGTATACGCAGTATTTT
TRBJ2-1,TRBV7-8,TRBD2,-,CASSSLTGGFSYNEQFF,TGTGCCAGCAGCTCTCTAACGGGAGGGTTCTCCTACAATGAGCAGTTCTTC